The 6 T cell receptor beta chains given below trace back to one sample, sequenced in a study of T cells in Graves' hyperthyroidism and ophthalmopathy. Researchers amplified the TCR beta CDR3 regions from RNA transcripts. The TCR CDR3 first-round RT-PCR relied on the HTBI primer set. TCRdb processed the multiplex PCR reads anew with MiXCR; each CDR3 protein has one entry. The repertoire holds about 580,000 distinct CDR3 sequences, with approximately 13% as singletons. Source material: blood. These receptors all come from a woman in her twenties or thirties with Graves' hyperthyroidism that later progressed to Graves' ophthalmopathy.

At least ten counts were recorded for this clonotype. The chain recombines TRBV12-3 or TRBV12-4 with TRBJ1-2; TRBD1 is a possible D gene (6 bases). The CDR3 loop spans 15 amino acids. Trimming removed 7 bases from V and 7 bases from J, with 22 bases in between. In DNA, the CDR3 is TGTGCCAGCAACCCGACGACAGGAGGCCCCATTGGCTACACCTTC. Its protein is CASNPTTGGPIGYTF.

The rearrangement joins TRBV12-5 to TRBJ2-5, with 9 bases that match TRBD2. The V segment lost 3 bases and the J segment 4 bases; nucleotides outside the gene matches: 6. The CDR3 consists of 15 residues. Germline assignment: CDR1 LGHNT and CDR2 FRNRAP. The CDR3 DNA follows: TGTGCTAGTGGTTTTTCTAGCGGGATGTTAGAGACCCAGTACTTC. It encodes CASGFSSGMLETQYF.

This clonotype has at least ten counts. The chain has TRBV24-1 and TRBJ2-1; weak D call: TRBD2 (6 bases). With 10 bases removed from V and 0 bases from J, the gap between germline ends came to 15 bases. Germline V gene data show CDR1 as KGHDR and CDR2 as SFDVKD. This CDR3 is built from 15 residues. CDR3 in DNA: TGTGCCACGAGTATAAGCGGGTCCTCCTACAATGAGCAGTTCTTC. Translated: CATSISGSSYNEQFF.

The table lists this clonotype with many counts. The chain combines TRBV30 with TRBJ1-1; weak D call: TRBD1 (6 bases). The ends were cut back, 2 bases at V and 1 base at J, with 17 bases in the middle. CDR1 and CDR2 (germline): GTSNPN, SVGIG (reference sequence). The CDR3 has 16 residues. This chain's CDR3 is CAWSFWKGGRNTEAFF. CDR3 nucleotides: TGTGCCTGGAGTTTTTGGAAAGGGGGGAGGAACACTGAAGCTTTCTTT.

The chain couples TRBV12-3 or TRBV12-4 to TRBJ2-5; TRBD2 matches at 8 bases. The junction had 10 bases not matched to a gene; V was cut back by 6 bases and J by 4 bases. The CDR3 runs to 15 residues. CDR3 protein: CASRVLALAGETQYF. CDR3 nucleotide sequence: TGTGCCAGCAGGGTTCTCGCGCTAGCGGGAGAGACCCAGTACTTC.

The sample holds a few counts of this clonotype. The chain recombines TRBV20-1 with TRBJ1-1; D remains unclear. This CDR3 region has 14 residues. From germline, CDR1 is DFQATT and CDR2 SNEGSKA (reference sequence). Deletions cut 2 bases from V and 3 bases from J, with 13 bases between. CDR3 protein: CSARSDGRYTEAFF. CDR3 nucleotide sequence: TGCAGTGCTAGATCCGACGGGCGGTACACTGAAGCTTTCTTT.